What follows are 18 T cell receptor beta chains derived from one specimen sequenced in a study of blood T cell repertoires in COVID-19. Method: immunoSEQ multiplex PCR; TCRdb's copy keeps in-frame clones and lacks some. The data show roughly 200,000 clones, with roughly four fifths seen just once and around 8% held by the top ten. Sequenced material: peripheral blood. These receptors all stem from a woman older than 75 with COVID-19, enrolled during active disease.

This clone was counted a single time. The chain couples TRBV5-1 to TRBJ1-2, with TRBD1 matching 8 bases. Germline V gives CDR1 SGHRS, CDR2 YFSETQ. The CDR3 loop spans 14 amino acids. Losses at the gene ends were 3 bases for V and 6 bases for J; bases not matched to a gene: 7. CDR3 region: CASSSDRGGDGYTF. The CDR3 coding sequence is TGCGCCAGCAGCTCCGACAGGGGTGGGGATGGCTACACCTTC.

Regarding this clone: A read error may account for a junction end that differs from germline. Other DNA sequences within the sample encode an identical CDR3. The chain carries TRBV28 and TRBJ1-1, with D uncertain. This CDR3 comprises 12 residues. Looked up from germline, CDR1 is MDHEN and CDR2 is SYDVKM. DNA of the CDR3: TGTGCCAGCAGTTTACGCAGGCCTGACGCTTTCTTT. Protein: CASSLRRPDAFF.

The chain joins TRBV11-2 to TRBJ1-1; 8 nucleotides align to TRBD1. The CDR3 is made up of 14 amino acids. V dropped 3 bases and J dropped 5; count of bases not matched to a gene: 5. The germline V gene encodes CDR1 SGHAT and CDR2 FQNNGV. Here the CDR3 DNA reads TGTGCCAGCAGCTTTGACAGGGGAAAGACTGAAGCTTTCTTT. Translating gives CASSFDRGKTEAFF.

The chain couples TRBV5-4 to TRBJ2-7; 14 bases align to TRBD2. Per germline, CDR1 SGHNT and CDR2 YYREEE (reference sequence). V was pared by 4 bases and J by 4 bases, with 4 bases of the junction left unmatched. This CDR3 has 15 amino acids. CDR3 DNA: TGTGCCAGCAGCACCCGGACTAGCGGGAGGTACGAGCAGTACTTC. Its protein is CASSTRTSGRYEQYF. The full variable domain, with the rest looked up from reference TRBV5-4 and TRBJ2-7, is ETGVTQSPTHLIKTRGQQVTLRCSSQSGHNTVSWYQQALGQGPQFIFQYYREEENGRGNFPPRFSGLQFPNYSSELNVNALELDDSALYLCASSTRTSGRYEQYFGPGTRLTVT.

This clone has more than one count but fewer than ten. The V call is TRBV24-1, the J call TRBJ2-5; TRBD1 might be the D (6 bases). The length of the CDR3 is 13 residues. Trimming stripped 10 bases from V and 5 bases from J, with 16 bases between. CDR1 is KGHDR, CDR2 SFDVKD, per germline. The CDR3 is CATSTGGSETQYF. The CDR3 coding sequence is TGTGCCACGTCGACAGGAGGATCCGAGACCCAGTACTTC.

V and J are TRBV18 and TRBJ1-1; D gene ambiguous. Looked up from germline, CDR1 is KGHSH and CDR2 is LQKENI. Trimming shortened V by 2 bases and J by 1 base, and 8 bases separated the two germline ends. The CDR3 is 14 amino acids. Written as DNA, the CDR3 is TGTGCCAGCTCACCAGCAGAAACGAACACTGAAGCTTTCTTT. Amino acids: CASSPAETNTEAFF.

The rearrangement links TRBV2 to TRBJ1-2, with D uncertain. Looked up from germline, CDR1 is SNHLY and CDR2 is FYNNEI. The V and J ends lost 5 bases and 3 bases respectively, with 10 bases between them. This CDR3 contains 13 residues. The CDR3 DNA follows: TGTGCCAGCAGTCCCACAGAGTACTATGGCTACACCTTC. It is translated as CASSPTEYYGYTF.

The chain carries TRBV30 and TRBJ1-2, with D perhaps TRBD1 (6 bases). The CDR3 totals 14 residues. The V gene's germline CDR1 is GTSNPN and CDR2 SVGIG (reference sequence). Trimming removed 3 bases from V and 7 bases from J, with 18 bases in between. CDR3 DNA sequence: TGTGCCTGGAGCAGATTCCGGGACATTGGTGGCTACACCTTC. This codes for CAWSRFRDIGGYTF.

The chain recombines TRBV18 with TRBJ2-2; TRBD2 aligns across 10 bases. Losses at the gene ends were 2 bases for V and 2 bases for J; bases not matched to a gene: 11. There are 19 residues in the CDR3. Germline V gene lookup returns CDR1 KGHSH and CDR2 LQKENI. DNA of the CDR3: TGTGCCAGCTCACCAAGCCCCTGGCTAGCGGGGGTTAACACCGGGGAGCTGTTTTTT. Amino acids: CASSPSPWLAGVNTGELFF.

The chain couples TRBV29-1 to TRBJ2-1; 13 nucleotides line up with TRBD2. The junction had 20 bases not matched to a gene; V was cut back by 1 base and J by 5 bases. Germline loops: CDR1 SQVTM, CDR2 ANQGSEA. This CDR3 region has 21 residues. CDR3 in DNA: TGCAGCGTTGAAGGTTTTTTTCGGACTAGCGGGGGCCAAGGGGCCAACAATGAGCAGTTCTTC. Translation: CSVEGFFRTSGGQGANNEQFF.

This clone showed up just once. V usage is TRBV7-2 and J usage is TRBJ2-5, with no clear D. The ends were cut back, 2 bases at V and 4 bases at J, with 11 bases in the middle. The CDR3 is 14 residues long. In germline, CDR1 is SGHTA, CDR2 FQGNSA. The CDR3 region has the DNA TGTGCCAGCAGCTTACGTGGGCCAGGAGAGACCCAGTACTTC. It codes for CASSLRGPGETQYF.

V is TRBV5-1 and J is TRBJ1-1; no clear D gene. Germline V gene lookup returns CDR1 SGHRS and CDR2 YFSETQ. The V end was cut by 0 bases, the J end by 1 base, with 16 bases between. This CDR3 spans 17 amino acids. The CDR3 loop is CASSLGGQRLTNTEAFF. CDR3 sequence (DNA): TGCGCCAGCAGCTTGGGCGGCCAGAGGCTTACGAACACTGAAGCTTTCTTT.

This chain links TRBV6-5 with TRBJ1-3; 10 bases line up with TRBD1. CDR3 length: 14 amino acids. The V and J ends lost 6 bases and 4 bases, in that order; junction bases with no gene match: 3. Germline values: CDR1 MNHEY, CDR2 SVGAGI. CDR3 nucleotide sequence: TGTGCCAGCAGCGGGACAGGGGCAGGAAACACCATATATTTT. It yields the protein CASSGTGAGNTIYF.

The gene calls are TRBV4-3 and TRBJ2-3; D is uncertain. The ends were cut back, 2 bases at V and 4 bases at J, with 7 bases in the middle. The germline V gene has CDR1 LGHNA and CDR2 YSLEER. CDR3 size: 13 residues. CDR3 in DNA: TGCGCCAGCAGCCAACTTATATCAGATACGCAGTATTTT. This codes for CASSQLISDTQYF.

A single count supports this clone. The chain has TRBV10-3 and TRBJ2-7; D is possibly TRBD1 (6 bases). The V end was cut by 4 bases, the J end by 1 base, with 14 bases between. Germline CDR1 is ENHRY and CDR2 is SYGVKD. CDR3 length equals 15 residues. The CDR3 region is CAISGGPGDSYEQYF. The CDR3 nucleotides are TGTGCCATCAGTGGAGGGCCAGGGGATTCCTACGAGCAGTACTTC.

This rearrangement joins TRBV28 to TRBJ2-6; possible D gene TRBD1, 6 bases. The CDR3 covers 15 residues. The germline V gene has CDR1 MDHEN and CDR2 SYDVKM. V lost 8 bases, J lost 4 bases, and 15 bases lay in between. The CDR3 nucleotides are TGTGCCAGCCGCTCCAGGGGATGGGGGGCCAACGTCCTGACTTTC. It codes for CASRSRGWGANVLTF.

This clone was counted once. V is TRBV30 and J is TRBJ1-1; 9 nucleotides agree with TRBD1. The V gene's germline CDR1 is GTSNPN and CDR2 SVGIG (reference sequence). With 0 bases clipped from V and 6 bases from J, the junction kept 2 bases outside the gene matches. The CDR3 loop spans 13 amino acids. CDR3 coding DNA: TGTGCCTGGAGTGTACAGGGGGCTCCTGAAGCTTTCTTT. It translates to CAWSVQGAPEAFF.

V gene TRBV30 combines with J gene TRBJ1-6, with TRBD1 matching 7 bases. V lost 3 bases to trimming and J lost 8 bases; unmatched junction nucleotides: 7. The germline gives CDR1 GTSNPN, CDR2 SVGIG (reference sequence). The length of the CDR3 is 14 residues. In DNA, the CDR3 is TGTGCCTGGAGAGTGCAGGGGGGCCATTCACCCCTCCACTTT. This encodes CAWRVQGGHSPLHF.